These 27 T cell receptor beta chains originate from one sample sequenced in a study of T-cell reconstitution after alpha-beta-depleted transplantation in children. Preparation of the TCRbeta library involved a method that used unique molecular identifiers. One entry per CDR3 protein results from TCRdb running MiXCR on the PCR reads. This table has about 980,000 distinct CDR3 sequences, less than 30% appearing once. Sample: PBMCs, mostly from graft donor cells, taken 360 days after TCRalphabeta/CD19-depleted stem cell transplant. The receptors stem from a boy under two years old who had a stem cell transplant for SCID, so the T cells may come from the graft donor.

The chain uses TRBV5-1 and TRBJ2-7; D is undetermined. This CDR3 has 15 residues. The V end lost 0 bases, the J end lost 4 bases, and 14 bases lay between the germline ends. CDR1 and CDR2 (germline): SGHRS, YFSETQ. This CDR3 reads CASSLVSATLYEQYF. CDR3 nucleotide sequence: TGCGCCAGCAGCTTGGTGTCAGCGACCTTATACGAGCAGTACTTC.

There are a few counts of this clonotype. The CDR3 coding sequence is TGTGCCAGCAGCTTCCGGGGACGCTGGCTTATAGGCTACACCTTC. Its protein product is CASSFRGRWLIGYTF. This sequence joins TRBV5-6 and TRBJ1-2, with a weak D call TRBD1 (5 bases). Trimming cost V 2 bases and J 8 bases, with 19 bases left between them. The CDR3 consists of 15 residues. The germline V gene encodes CDR1 SGHDT and CDR2 YYEEEE. The whole variable domain, filled in from reference TRBV5-6 and TRBJ1-2, reads DAGVTQSPTHLIKTRGQQVTLRCSPKSGHDTVSWYQQALGQGPQFIFQYYEEEERQRGNFPDRFSGHQFPNYSSELNVNALLLGDSALYLCASSFRGRWLIGYTFGSGTRLTVV.

This clonotype was picked up a small number of times. J is TRBJ2-5 and V is TRBV2; no clear D. The V and J ends lost 8 bases and 7 bases respectively, with 14 bases between them. This CDR3 comprises 12 residues. Germline-derived CDR1 and CDR2 are SNHLY and FYNNEI. CDR3 sequence: CASRTLGWTQYF. The CDR3 DNA follows: TGTGCCAGCCGCACGTTGGGTTGGACCCAGTACTTC.

This clonotype occurred a few times. The V call is TRBV12-3 or TRBV12-4, the J call TRBJ2-1, with D uncertain. Trimming pared 2 bases from V and 12 bases from J, leaving 8 bases between. The CDR3 has 11 residues. The DNA of the CDR3 is TGTGCCAGCAGTTTAACCAAGGGGCAGTTCTTC. Protein product: CASSLTKGQFF.

This clonotype occurred a few times. The CDR3: CASGISGDASYEQYF. As DNA, the CDR3 is TGCGCCAGCGGTATTTCGGGGGACGCCTCCTACGAGCAGTACTTC. This chain connects TRBV5-1 to TRBJ2-7, with a possible D match to TRBD2 (6 bases). CDR3 length equals 15 residues. V was shortened by 7 bases and J by 0 bases, with 17 bases between the two germline ends. The germline V gene encodes CDR1 SGHRS and CDR2 YFSETQ.

The V and J genes are TRBV6-1 and TRBJ2-2; 7 bases match TRBD1. The CDR3 totals 14 residues. The junction had 4 bases not matched to a gene; V was cut back by 3 bases and J by 6 bases. CDR1 MNHNS and CDR2 SASEGT come from the germline V gene. The CDR3 DNA reads as TGTGCCAGCAGTGAGAACAGGGGCGCCGGGGAGCTGTTTTTT. It codes for CASSENRGAGELFF.

The rearrangement links TRBV4-1 to TRBJ1-2; 9 nucleotides line up with TRBD1. Germline values: CDR1 MGHRA, CDR2 YSYEKL. V lost 1 base to trimming and J lost 8 bases; unmatched junction nucleotides: 8. This CDR3 is built from 15 residues. The CDR3 nucleotides read TGCGCCAGCAGCCAAGCTAGGGGACAGGGTGGGGGCTACACCTTC. This codes for CASSQARGQGGGYTF.

The table lists this clonotype with a few counts. This chain connects TRBV7-8 to TRBJ1-4; D call uncertain. With 5 bases removed from V and 7 bases from J, the gap between germline ends came to 14 bases. The length of the CDR3 is 14 residues. In germline, CDR1 is SGHVS, CDR2 FQNEAQ. The CDR3 protein is CASSKDRVGEKLFF. The CDR3 nucleotides read TGTGCCAGCAGCAAGGACCGGGTGGGTGAAAAACTGTTTTTT.

The rearrangement links TRBV4-3 to TRBJ2-7; tentatively, D is TRBD1 or TRBD2 (5 bases each). Germline V CDR1 and CDR2: LGHNA, YSLEER. V was pared by 0 bases and J by 5 bases, with 11 bases between. The length of the CDR3 is 14 residues. DNA for the CDR3: TGCGCCAGCAGCCAAGAGAGGGGTTCCCACGAGCAGTACTTC. This sequence encodes CASSQERGSHEQYF.

This clonotype was seen a few times. This chain connects TRBV14 to TRBJ1-6; TRBD1 matches at 7 bases. Trimming removed 7 bases from V and 7 bases from J; junction bases left unmatched: 4. Germline loops: CDR1 SGHDN, CDR2 FVKESK. The length of the CDR3 is 13 residues. The CDR3 region is CASTTTGNSPLHF. The CDR3 DNA reads TGTGCCAGCACCACGACAGGGAATTCACCCCTCCACTTT.

The rearrangement joins TRBV12-3 or TRBV12-4 to TRBJ2-7; D tentatively reads TRBD1 or TRBD2 (5 bases each). The V and J ends lost 7 bases and 2 bases respectively, with 18 bases between them. The CDR3 length is 15 residues. CDR3 residues: CASTPWGPGTYEQYF. Written as DNA, the CDR3 is TGTGCCAGCACCCCGTGGGGCCCGGGAACCTACGAGCAGTACTTC.

This clonotype was observed a few times. The rearrangement uses TRBV6-5 and TRBJ2-3; TRBD2 is a possible D gene (5 bases). This CDR3 is built from 17 residues. The ends were cut back, 0 bases at V and 0 bases at J, with 13 bases in the middle. The germline V gene has CDR1 MNHEY and CDR2 SVGAGI. The chain's CDR3 is CASSYSTITTSTDTQYF. CDR3 nucleotide sequence: TGTGCCAGCAGTTACTCGACTATAACCACTAGCACAGATACGCAGTATTTT.

V gene TRBV6-1 combines with J gene TRBJ2-5, with no clear D. With 6 bases removed from V and 0 bases from J, the gap between germline ends came to 20 bases. Germline loops: CDR1 MNHNS, CDR2 SASEGT. The CDR3 has 17 residues. The chain's CDR3 is CASSPSKTLQYQETQYF. In DNA, the CDR3 is TGTGCCAGCAGCCCATCTAAGACCCTCCAGTACCAAGAGACCCAGTACTTC.

There are many counts of this clonotype. The chain carries TRBV5-1 and TRBJ2-5; D is undetermined. The CDR3 has 12 residues. Trimming removed 3 bases at V and 7 bases at J, with 10 bases between. From germline, CDR1 is SGHRS and CDR2 YFSETQ. In nucleotides, the CDR3 is TGCGCCAGCAGCTGGACCCCAGGGACCCAGTACTTC. Residues: CASSWTPGTQYF.

This clonotype was seen more than once but under ten times. The genes are TRBV6-5 and TRBJ1-1; D not resolved. Germline lookup yields CDR1 MNHEY and CDR2 SVGAGI. V was shortened by 0 bases and J by 3 bases, with 11 bases between the two germline ends. This CDR3 region has 15 residues. CDR3 in DNA: TGTGCCAGCAGTTACTCTTCATACGGGGACACTGAAGCTTTCTTT. Amino acids: CASSYSSYGDTEAFF.

The V and J genes are TRBV28 and TRBJ2-7, with 10 nucleotides matching TRBD1. The CDR3 is 15 residues long. V shed 6 bases and J 6 bases; nucleotides not matched to a gene: 11. The V gene's germline CDR1 is MDHEN and CDR2 SYDVKM. CDR3 sequence (DNA): TGTGCCAGCAGGCTGGGACAGGGGAGGCTAGGCGAGCAGTACTTC. It specifies CASRLGQGRLGEQYF.

V is TRBV12-3 or TRBV12-4 and J is TRBJ1-2; TRBD1 agrees at 7 bases. The CDR3 length is 14 residues. With V trimmed by 5 bases and J by 1 base, 4 bases remained unmatched. Here the CDR3 reads CASSQGQNNYGYTF. In DNA form, the CDR3 reads TGTGCCAGCAGTCAGGGACAGAATAACTATGGCTACACCTTC.

This clonotype was recorded a few times. V usage is TRBV4-3 and J usage is TRBJ2-6; D possibly matches TRBD1 or TRBD2 (6 bases each). The V end was cut by 3 bases, the J end by 1 base, with 16 bases between. The CDR3 length is 18 residues. Germline lookup yields CDR1 LGHNA and CDR2 YSLEER. CDR3 region: CASSHLQGGGSGANVLTF. The CDR3 bases are TGCGCCAGCAGCCATCTACAGGGAGGTGGTTCTGGGGCCAACGTCCTGACTTTC.

This clonotype appeared a few times. The chain links TRBV20-1 to TRBJ1-5; no firm D call. The CDR3 consists of 14 residues. Trimming removed 5 bases from V and 0 bases from J, with 11 bases in between. Germline V gene lookup returns CDR1 DFQATT and CDR2 SNEGSKA (reference sequence). The chain's CDR3 is CSAQTHYSNQPQHF. CDR3 coding DNA: TGCAGTGCTCAGACGCATTATAGCAATCAGCCCCAGCATTTT.

The chain joins TRBV30 to TRBJ1-2, with D maybe TRBD1 (5 bases). The V end lost 0 bases, the J end lost 5 bases, and 16 bases lay between the germline ends. The CDR3 totals 15 residues. Germline V gives CDR1 GTSNPN, CDR2 SVGIG (reference sequence). CDR3 in amino acids: CAWSVRRAGRYGYTF. The DNA for the CDR3 is TGTGCCTGGAGTGTACGGCGGGCAGGGAGGTATGGCTACACCTTC.

The gene calls are TRBV4-2 and TRBJ2-1, with D maybe TRBD1 (6 bases). The CDR3 covers 13 residues. Trimming took 4 bases from V and 6 from J, leaving 10 bases between them. Per germline, CDR1 LGHNA and CDR2 YNFKEQ. CDR3 sequence reads: CASSRGGINEQFF. The CDR3 bases are TGTGCCAGCAGCCGAGGGGGAATCAATGAGCAGTTCTTC.

The V gene is TRBV19, the J gene TRBJ1-1; D gene ambiguous. There are 14 residues in the CDR3. Trimming removed 6 bases from V and 0 bases from J, with 11 bases in between. Germline CDR1 is LNHDA and CDR2 is SQIVND (reference sequence). The CDR3 DNA is TGTGCCAGTAGAAAGAGGGTAATGAACACTGAAGCTTTCTTT. Translation gives CASRKRVMNTEAFF.

This clonotype was counted only a few times. The rearrangement joins TRBV10-3 to TRBJ2-3, with TRBD1 as a possible D gene (6 bases). Trimming took off 4 bases at V and 2 bases at J, with 13 bases between the two ends. This CDR3 contains 15 residues. Germline V gene lookup returns CDR1 ENHRY and CDR2 SYGVKD. CDR3 loop: CAISATGFLTDTQYF. The DNA for the CDR3 is TGTGCCATCAGTGCGACAGGATTCCTCACAGATACGCAGTATTTT.

This clonotype was counted ten times or more. The CDR3 reads CASSLDRVGGFGNEQFF. The CDR3 nucleotides read TGCGCCAGCAGCTTGGACAGGGTGGGGGGGTTTGGCAATGAGCAGTTCTTC. The V and J genes are TRBV5-1 and TRBJ2-1, with TRBD2 as a possible D gene (7 bases). CDR1 is SGHRS, CDR2 YFSETQ, per germline. V lost 0 bases and J lost 6, with 19 bases in between. This CDR3 is 17 amino acids long.

This clonotype showed up just a few times. CDR3 sequence reads: CASSQVGGGSGANVLTF. The DNA of the CDR3 is TGCGCCAGCAGCCAGGTGGGGGGGGGCTCTGGGGCCAACGTCCTGACTTTC. The chain couples TRBV4-3 to TRBJ2-6; 7 bases fit TRBD2. CDR1 LGHNA and CDR2 YSLEER come from the germline V gene. After removal of 3 bases from V and 0 bases from J, the junction contained 5 bases not matched to a gene. This CDR3 contains 17 residues.

The rearrangement uses TRBV12-3 or TRBV12-4 and TRBJ2-2; a possible D gene is TRBD2 (6 bases). The CDR3 contains 15 residues. Trimming took 7 bases from V and 6 from J, leaving 18 bases between them. CDR3 region: CASTFRGLPAGELFF. Written as DNA, the CDR3 is TGTGCCAGCACCTTTAGGGGACTTCCGGCCGGGGAGCTGTTTTTT.

This clonotype occurred a few times. The rearrangement uses TRBV24-1 and TRBJ2-1; D is uncertain. Looked up from germline, CDR1 is KGHDR and CDR2 is SFDVKD. With 4 bases removed from V and 4 bases from J, the gap between germline ends came to 7 bases. The CDR3 is 13 residues long. The CDR3 protein is CATSDPGYNEQFF. CDR3 nucleotides: TGTGCCACCAGTGACCCTGGGTACAATGAGCAGTTCTTC.